This T cell receptor beta chain was documented in a study of T cell responses to AZD1222 COVID-19 vaccine. Overall study results and limits: Recipients of two AZD1222 doses showed rising Spike-specific TCR breadth and depth. It was only 6 or 7 AZD1222 recipients who were seropositive at baseline. Repertoires were obtained only post-peak T cell response.

Sequencing was performed with immunoSEQ multiplex PCR; in TCRdb, only in-frame clones are kept and a portion is missing. The sample carries more than 150,000 clones, over 80% recorded once. Germline-derived CDR1 and CDR2 are MNHEY and SMNVEV (reference sequence). Trimming cost V 3 bases and J 3 bases; bases outside gene matches: 2. The CDR3 runs to 13 residues. As concerns this clone: Its target is not known.

The receptor's source is an adult in good health. This sequence joins TRBV27 and TRBJ2-7; 7 bases line up with TRBD2. Sequenced material: peripheral blood, taken on day 0 of AZD1222 vaccination. The CDR3 DNA is TGTGCCAGCAGTTTTAGGGAGGGCTACGAGCAGTACTTC. It encodes CASSFREGYEQYF.